A single sample gave rise to the 28 T cell receptor beta chains below, sequenced in a study of TIL therapy for anti-PD-1-resistant metastatic lung cancer. The time point was: pre-treatment sample, taken before nivolumab and TIL therapy. The immunoSEQ assay was v3. The data were produced by immunoSEQ multiplex PCR, yet TCRdb's version contains in-frame clones alone and is incomplete. The sample lists tens of thousands of clones, under 75% occurring once. The sequenced sample was blood, obtained at baseline. These TCRs come from a person aged 25 to 80 with non-small cell lung cancer.

The chain employs TRBV7-8 and TRBJ2-3; TRBD2 aligns across 8 bases. V trimming: 1 base; J trimming: 1 base; junction bases outside the gene matches: 7. The germline gives CDR1 SGHVS, CDR2 FQNEAQ. The CDR3 consists of 17 residues. The CDR3, as DNA: TGTGCCAGCAGCTTAGGGGTCGCGGGAGGTGGCACAGATACGCAGTATTTT. Encoded protein: CASSLGVAGGGTDTQYF.

In DNA form, the CDR3 reads TGTGCCAGCAGTGGGAGCCAGGGGAACTACGAGCAGTACTTC. This translates into CASSGSQGNYEQYF. V and J are TRBV25-1 and TRBJ2-7; possible D gene TRBD1, 6 bases. V was trimmed by 4 bases and J by 3 bases, leaving 13 bases between them. The CDR3 loop spans 14 amino acids. Germline V gene lookup returns CDR1 MGHDK and CDR2 SYGVNS.

This clone was found once. This chain uses TRBV18 with TRBJ1-3; no clear D. The CDR3 sequence is 13 residues long. Germline values: CDR1 KGHSH, CDR2 LQKENI. Trimming pared 2 bases from V and 2 bases from J, leaving 4 bases between. Here the CDR3 DNA reads TGTGCCAGCTCACCAGGGACTGGAAACACCATATATTTT. As protein: CASSPGTGNTIYF.

This clone was found a few times. The genes are TRBV15 and TRBJ1-6; tentative D call: TRBD1 (5 bases). CDR1 and CDR2 from the germline V gene are LNHNV and YYDKDF (reference sequence). The length of the CDR3 is 14 residues. With 3 bases removed from V and 14 bases from J, the gap between germline ends came to 17 bases. CDR3 protein: CATSSLGDGGALHF. CDR3 DNA: TGTGCCACCAGCAGCTTGGGGGATGGGGGGGCCCTCCACTTT.

This rearrangement joins TRBV28 to TRBJ1-4; a weak D match, TRBD1 (5 bases). Germline CDR1 MDHEN, CDR2 SYDVKM. The V end lost 5 bases, the J end lost 6 bases, and 16 bases lay between the germline ends. The CDR3 runs to 15 residues. As DNA, the CDR3 is TGTGCCAGCAGTCCCCGGGGCGGATGGCATGAAAAACTGTTTTTT. Translated: CASSPRGGWHEKLFF.

The sample holds a few counts of this clone. The V and J genes are TRBV10-3 and TRBJ2-3, with 9 bases identical to TRBD1. This CDR3 is 13 amino acids long. Germline V gene sequence: CDR1 ENHRY, CDR2 SYGVKD. Trimming took 11 bases from V and 4 from J; bases not matched to a gene: 7. CDR3 DNA sequence: TGTGCCGCCGGGACAGGGTTTTCAGATACGCAGTATTTT. Protein: CAAGTGFSDTQYF.

This chain joins TRBV29-1 and TRBJ2-5; no definite D call. V was shortened by 7 bases and J by 4 bases, with 16 bases between the two germline ends. This CDR3 comprises 13 residues. CDR1 and CDR2 (germline): SQVTM, ANQGSEA. CDR3 nucleotide sequence: TGCAGCGCGCGGACCGATAACAGAGAGACCCAGTACTTC. Translation: CSARTDNRETQYF. The whole variable domain, remainder taken from reference TRBV29-1 and TRBJ2-5, is SAVISQKPSRDICQRGTSLTIQCQVDSQVTMMFWYRQQPGQSLTLIATANQGSEATYESGFVIDKFPISRPNLTFSTLTVSNMSPEDSSIYLCSARTDNRETQYFGPGTRLLVL.

The J gene is TRBJ1-6, the V gene TRBV18; D call uncertain. The germline V gene has CDR1 KGHSH and CDR2 LQKENI. This CDR3 is 16 amino acids long. Trimming stripped 1 base from V and 7 bases from J, with 14 bases between. CDR3 sequence reads: CASSPQLRDSNSPLHF. CDR3 coding DNA: TGTGCCAGCTCACCACAGCTTCGAGATTCGAATTCACCCCTCCACTTT.

The CDR3 is CASRAWTGGSGELFF. The CDR3 DNA sequence: TGTGCCAGCCGAGCCTGGACAGGGGGGTCCGGGGAGCTGTTTTTT. The chain carries TRBV28 and TRBJ2-2, with 10 bases matching TRBD1. Germline V gene data show CDR1 as MDHEN and CDR2 as SYDVKM. V shed 8 bases and J 6 bases; nucleotides not matched to a gene: 9. The CDR3 loop spans 15 amino acids.

V and J are TRBV5-1 and TRBJ2-7; D is possibly TRBD1 (7 bases). This CDR3 is 15 amino acids long. The germline CDR1 and CDR2 sequences are SGHRS and YFSETQ. V was pared by 4 bases and J by 7 bases, with 21 bases between. The CDR3 DNA follows: TGCGCCAGCAGCGACCGGACACACGCAGGGGGGGAGCAGTACTTC. It translates to CASSDRTHAGGEQYF.

The V gene is TRBV5-8, the J gene TRBJ1-1, with TRBD1 matching 7 bases. V lost 4 bases to trimming and J lost 1 base; unmatched junction nucleotides: 7. CDR1 is SGHTS, CDR2 YDEGEE, per germline. This CDR3 region has 15 residues. The CDR3: CASSSGQARNTEAFF. The CDR3 bases are TGTGCCAGCAGCAGCGGACAGGCTCGGAACACTGAAGCTTTCTTT.

The rearrangement uses TRBV5-5 and TRBJ1-4; 7 bases line up with TRBD1. This CDR3 is built from 15 residues. Germline CDR1 SGHKS, CDR2 YYEKEE (reference sequence). V lost 7 bases to trimming and J lost 4 bases; unmatched junction nucleotides: 10. DNA of the CDR3: TGTGCCAGCGCCAGGCGGGACAGAGGTAATGAAAAACTGTTTTTT. Translation: CASARRDRGNEKLFF.

The chain has TRBV6-5 and TRBJ2-7; unclear D gene. Trimming removed 3 bases at V and 6 bases at J, with 6 bases between. The germline V gene has CDR1 MNHEY and CDR2 SVGAGI. The CDR3 has 11 residues. CDR3 residues: CASSYYGEQYF. Written as DNA, the CDR3 is TGTGCCAGCAGTTATTACGGCGAGCAGTACTTC.

V and J are TRBV13 and TRBJ2-7; possibly TRBD2 for D (5 bases). Trimming cost V 0 bases and J 6 bases, with 12 bases left between them. CDR3 length equals 14 residues. Germline CDR1 and CDR2: PRHDT and FYEKMQ (reference sequence). DNA for the CDR3: TGTGCCAGCAGCTTAGGCCTAGCCGAGGCCGAGCAGTACTTC. Residues: CASSLGLAEAEQYF.

This clone was counted a single time. The chain has TRBV5-1 and TRBJ2-7; TRBD2 matches at 9 bases. This CDR3 is 15 amino acids long. Germline V gene data show CDR1 as SGHRS and CDR2 as YFSETQ. The junction had 5 bases not matched to a gene; V was cut back by 2 bases and J by 2 bases. CDR3 residues: CASSFLAGFAYEQYF. DNA for the CDR3: TGCGCCAGCAGCTTTCTAGCGGGGTTTGCCTACGAGCAGTACTTC.

About this clone: At one end the junction does not follow the germline gene, possibly because of a read error. This chain connects TRBV27 to TRBJ1-5, with D unclear. This CDR3 has 12 residues. Germline V gene lookup returns CDR1 MNHEY and CDR2 SMNVEV (reference sequence). The CDR3 loop is CASSSSTQPQHF. The DNA of the CDR3 is TGTGCCAGCAGCAGCAGCACTCAGCCCCAGCATTTT.

The chain recombines TRBV4-2 with TRBJ2-2; no clear D gene. There are 15 residues in the CDR3. V gave up 1 base and J gave up 1 base, with 7 bases separating them. Germline CDR1 LGHNA, CDR2 YNFKEQ. CDR3 sequence reads: CASSQASRNTGELFF. Written as DNA, the CDR3 is TGTGCCAGCAGCCAAGCTAGTAGGAACACCGGGGAGCTGTTTTTT.

V gene TRBV30 combines with J gene TRBJ1-2, with 7 nucleotides matching TRBD1. Germline V gene data show CDR1 as GTSNPN and CDR2 as SVGIG (reference sequence). J lost 6 bases, V lost 2 bases, and 6 bases had no gene match. This CDR3 spans 13 amino acids. CDR3 DNA: TGTGCCTGGAGTAATACAGGGGCCAATGGCTACACCTTC. This translates into CAWSNTGANGYTF.

The count of this clone is one. J is TRBJ2-1 and V is TRBV9, with TRBD2 matching over 7 bases. From germline, CDR1 is SGDLS and CDR2 YYNGEE. The CDR3 is 15 amino acids. The J segment lost 10 bases and the V segment lost 4 bases, leaving 14 bases of the junction unmatched. The CDR3 bases are TGTGCCAGCAGCCAAACGGGACTTTGGGAGGGGGAGCAGTTCTTC. Amino acids: CASSQTGLWEGEQFF.

This clone showed up just a few times. This sequence joins TRBV4-1 and TRBJ2-5, with unresolved D. Germline CDR1 MGHRA, CDR2 YSYEKL. V lost 0 bases and J lost 5, with 10 bases in between. The CDR3 loop spans 14 amino acids. CDR3 region: CASSQEWSLETQYF. The CDR3, as DNA: TGCGCCAGCAGCCAAGAATGGTCCTTGGAGACCCAGTACTTC.

This clone was seen a few times. V and J are TRBV4-1 and TRBJ2-7; a possible D gene is TRBD2 (7 bases). This CDR3 comprises 17 residues. Per the germline V gene, CDR1 is MGHRA and CDR2 is YSYEKL. V lost 4 bases to trimming and J lost 2 bases, with 21 bases between them. The CDR3 region is CASSPSVGGGRPYEQYF. CDR3 sequence (DNA): TGCGCCAGCAGCCCGTCCGTAGGGGGAGGGCGGCCCTACGAGCAGTACTTC.

The V call is TRBV7-6, the J call TRBJ2-1; 7 nucleotides align to TRBD1. Germline-derived CDR1 and CDR2 are SGHVS and FNYEAQ. V dropped 5 bases and J dropped 5; count of bases not matched to a gene: 12. This CDR3 comprises 16 residues. The CDR3 loop reads CASSTRPGDRNNEQFF. The CDR3 DNA follows: TGTGCCAGCAGCACCCGTCCCGGGGACAGAAACAATGAGCAGTTCTTC.

This chain connects TRBV2 to TRBJ2-7; 11 bases map to TRBD2. Trimming removed 6 bases from V and 0 bases from J; junction bases left unmatched: 4. The CDR3 totals 15 residues. Germline assignment: CDR1 SNHLY and CDR2 FYNNEI. The chain's CDR3 is CASRTTSGGSYEQYF. Here the CDR3 DNA reads TGTGCCAGCAGAACTACTAGCGGGGGCTCCTACGAGCAGTACTTC.

The gene calls are TRBV11-3 and TRBJ2-1; 14 bases align to TRBD2. J was trimmed by 8 bases and V by 4 bases; bases with no gene match: 4. This CDR3 region has 15 residues. Germline assignment: CDR1 SGHNT and CDR2 YENEEA. For the CDR3, the DNA is TGTGCCAGCAGCTCGACTAGCGGGAGGGCGTATGAGCAGTTCTTC. Residues: CASSSTSGRAYEQFF.

This sequence joins TRBV9 and TRBJ2-7; 7 nucleotides match TRBD2. J lost 0 bases, V lost 4 bases, and 10 bases had no gene match. The CDR3 consists of 16 residues. The germline CDR1 and CDR2 sequences are SGDLS and YYNGEE. CDR3 sequence: CASSSVGSSGSYEQYF. The CDR3 nucleotides read TGTGCCAGCAGCTCCGTAGGCTCTAGCGGCTCCTACGAGCAGTACTTC.

The chain joins TRBV27 to TRBJ2-2; 11 positions match TRBD2. The germline V gene encodes CDR1 MNHEY and CDR2 SMNVEV (reference sequence). V was pared by 6 bases and J by 1 base, with 7 bases of the junction left unmatched. CDR3 length: 17 residues. The CDR3 DNA sequence: TGTGCCAGCAGAAAAGGACTAGCGGGCAGGAACACCGGGGAGCTGTTTTTT. Its translation is CASRKGLAGRNTGELFF.

The rearrangement joins TRBV6-1 to TRBJ2-1; TRBD1 matches 7 bases. Germline CDR1 reads MNHNS; CDR2 reads SASEGT. CDR3 size: 12 residues. V was clipped by 9 bases and J by 6 bases; unmatched bases: 5. The CDR3 sequence is CASRDRANEQFF. CDR3 in DNA: TGTGCCAGTCGAGACAGGGCCAATGAGCAGTTCTTC.

This clone was detected only a few times. This chain links TRBV2 with TRBJ1-6; D is ambiguous. Trimming left V 6 bases short and J 13 bases short, with 19 bases between. CDR3 length equals 14 residues. Germline-derived CDR1 and CDR2 are SNHLY and FYNNEI. This CDR3 is CASRKPGFLTPLHF. The CDR3 DNA sequence: TGTGCCAGCAGGAAACCCGGGTTTCTAACCCCCCTCCACTTT.